One and the same sample provided the 21 T cell receptor beta chains below, sequenced in a study of CXCR3-negative and CXCR3-positive naive CD8 T cells. Via 5' RACE with UMI labels, TRB cDNA libraries were prepared. TCRdb reanalyzed the 5' RACE reads, giving one entry per CDR3 protein sequence and no DNA. This repertoire includes tens of thousands of distinct CDR3 sequences. Sequenced: memory CD8+ T cells from blood. These receptors all come from a human donor in good health. Some clones in this sample may be carry-over from other donors' samples.

V gene TRBV29-1 combines with J gene TRBJ1-2. The CDR3 has 16 amino acids. Germline lookup yields CDR1 SQVTM and CDR2 ANQGSEA. CDR3 in amino acids: CSVEVLDSGLNYGYTF. Looking up the rest from reference TRBV29-1 and TRBJ1-2 gives the full variable domain: SAVISQKPSRDICQRGTSLTIQCQVDSQVTMMFWYRQQPGQSLTLIATANQGSEATYESGFVIDKFPISRPNLTFSTLTVSNMSPEDSSIYLCSVEVLDSGLNYGYTFGSGTRLTVV.

Frequency places this clonotype as medium-sized. The chain recombines TRBV7-9 with TRBJ2-7; absent DNA, TCRdb's TRBD1 call cannot be checked. Germline CDR1 is SEHNR and CDR2 is FQNEAQ (reference sequence). CDR3 length: 15 amino acids. The CDR3 here is CASSPRGPGPSEQYF.

This chain links TRBV9 with TRBJ1-1; TCRdb gives TRBD1 as the D gene, but with no DNA this cannot be confirmed. Looked up from germline, CDR1 is SGDLS and CDR2 is YYNGEE. The length of the CDR3 is 15 residues. The CDR3 sequence: CASSEGDRPNTEAFF.

This clonotype is classed as medium-sized (0.01 to 0.1%) by frequency. The chain couples TRBV4-1 to TRBJ2-7. Germline CDR1 and CDR2: MGHRA and YSYEKL. There are 16 residues in the CDR3. The CDR3 reads CASSQVAATNFYEQYF.

The chain uses TRBV7-2 and TRBJ1-4; absent DNA, TCRdb's TRBD1 call cannot be checked. Germline CDR1 and CDR2: SGHTA and FQGNSA. The CDR3 length is 12 residues. The CDR3 region is CASSPQGEKLFF.

The rearrangement uses TRBV4-2 and TRBJ2-3; TCRdb outputs TRBD1, but without DNA this stays unchecked. This CDR3 spans 16 amino acids. Germline CDR1 and CDR2: LGHNA and YNFKEQ. CDR3 sequence reads: CASSQDFGGGADTQYF.

V usage is TRBV7-3 and J usage is TRBJ2-1; TCRdb's D gene call, TRBD1, goes unchecked for lack of DNA. This CDR3 spans 15 amino acids. Germline V lookup: CDR1 SGHTA, CDR2 FQGTGA. The chain's CDR3 is CASSVQGASYNEQFF.

V and J are TRBV25-1 and TRBJ2-3; TCRdb gives TRBD1 as the D gene, but with no DNA this cannot be confirmed. The CDR3 consists of 16 residues. Per germline, CDR1 MGHDK and CDR2 SYGVNS. CDR3 sequence reads: CASYTTGTDHTDTQYF.

The V and J genes are TRBV4-2 and TRBJ1-4; the TCRdb D gene call, TRBD1, has no DNA to confirm it. CDR1 is LGHNA, CDR2 YNFKEQ, per germline. The CDR3 is 15 residues long. The CDR3 protein is CASSPEEGAREKLFF.

The chain joins TRBV5-1 to TRBJ2-7; TCRdb's D call of TRBD1 is untestable without DNA. This CDR3 comprises 13 residues. Germline lookup yields CDR1 SGHRS and CDR2 YFSETQ. The CDR3: CASSPGTADEQYF.

The V and J genes are TRBV6-5 and TRBJ2-3; the D gene TCRdb calls, TRBD2, cannot be checked with no DNA. The V gene's germline CDR1 is MNHEY and CDR2 SVGAGI. This CDR3 spans 14 amino acids. CDR3 amino acids: CASSKMGPTDTQYF.

The chain has TRBV7-9 and TRBJ1-1. The CDR3 covers 11 residues. Germline V gene data show CDR1 as SEHNR and CDR2 as FQNEAQ (reference sequence). This chain's CDR3 is CASSLLSEAFF.

J is TRBJ2-3 and V is TRBV29-1; TCRdb's assignment of TRBD1 cannot be checked, as there is no DNA. The CDR3 length is 15 residues. CDR1 is SQVTM and CDR2 is ANQGSEA in the germline V gene. CDR3 protein: CSVEDSQGAGDTQYF.

CDR3: CASSQEVRIAGGPWKETQYF. The chain carries TRBV4-2 and TRBJ2-5; the TCRdb D gene call, TRBD2, has no DNA to confirm it. Germline V CDR1 and CDR2: LGHNA, YNFKEQ. The CDR3 has 20 residues.

This chain links TRBV2 with TRBJ2-5; the TCRdb call, TRBD1, lacks DNA for checking. This CDR3 has 14 amino acids. CDR1 is SNHLY and CDR2 is FYNNEI in the germline V gene. The chain's CDR3 is CASQEPGSGETQYF.

CDR3 region: CASSHRQGPMVNTEAFF. J is TRBJ1-1 and V is TRBV4-1; TCRdb's D gene call, TRBD1, goes unchecked for lack of DNA. Germline V gives CDR1 MGHRA, CDR2 YSYEKL. This CDR3 is built from 17 residues.

The chain links TRBV4-1 to TRBJ2-7; TCRdb calls TRBD1, which cannot be checked without DNA. Per germline, CDR1 MGHRA and CDR2 YSYEKL. This CDR3 is 15 amino acids long. CDR3 sequence reads: CASSHEGQGAYEQYF.

The J gene is TRBJ2-1, the V gene TRBV28; the D gene TCRdb calls, TRBD2, cannot be checked with no DNA. The CDR3 has 16 residues. Germline V gene lookup returns CDR1 MDHEN and CDR2 SYDVKM. The CDR3 region is CASSSGGGSSYNEQFF.

The gene calls are TRBV6-5 and TRBJ2-7; TCRdb's D call, TRBD1, is unchecked because there is no DNA. CDR1 and CDR2 from the germline V gene are MNHEY and SVGAGI. This CDR3 contains 13 residues. The CDR3: CASSYTAPGEQYF.

The rearrangement links TRBV6-2 or TRBV6-3 to TRBJ2-7. CDR1 and CDR2 (germline): MNHEY, SVGEGT. The CDR3 extends over 15 amino acids. This chain's CDR3 is CASSYSMAASHEQYF.

The chain is built from TRBV30 and TRBJ2-5. This CDR3 region has 15 residues. The germline V gene encodes CDR1 GTSNPN and CDR2 SVGIG (reference sequence). The chain's CDR3 is CAWSVLEPPKETQYF. Drawing the rest from reference TRBV30 and TRBJ2-5, the complete variable domain is SQTIHQWPATLVQPVGSPLSLECTVEGTSNPNLYWYRQAAGRGLQLLFYSVGIGQISSEVPQNLSASRPQDRQFILSSKKLLLSDSGFYLCAWSVLEPPKETQYFGPGTRLLVL.